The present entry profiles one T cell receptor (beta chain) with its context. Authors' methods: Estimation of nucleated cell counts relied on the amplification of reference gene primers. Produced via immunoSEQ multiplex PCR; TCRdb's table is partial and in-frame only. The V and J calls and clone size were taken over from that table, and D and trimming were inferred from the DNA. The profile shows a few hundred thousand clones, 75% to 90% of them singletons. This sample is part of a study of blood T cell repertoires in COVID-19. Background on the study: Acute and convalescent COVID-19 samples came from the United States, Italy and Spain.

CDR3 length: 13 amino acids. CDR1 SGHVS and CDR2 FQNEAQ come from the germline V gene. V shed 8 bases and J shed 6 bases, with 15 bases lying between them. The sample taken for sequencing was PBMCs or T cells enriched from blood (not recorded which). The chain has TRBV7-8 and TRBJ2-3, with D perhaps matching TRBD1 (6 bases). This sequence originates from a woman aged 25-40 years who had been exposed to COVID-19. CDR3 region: CASATGTWDTQYF. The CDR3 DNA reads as TGTGCCAGCGCCACAGGGACGTGGGATACGCAGTATTTT.